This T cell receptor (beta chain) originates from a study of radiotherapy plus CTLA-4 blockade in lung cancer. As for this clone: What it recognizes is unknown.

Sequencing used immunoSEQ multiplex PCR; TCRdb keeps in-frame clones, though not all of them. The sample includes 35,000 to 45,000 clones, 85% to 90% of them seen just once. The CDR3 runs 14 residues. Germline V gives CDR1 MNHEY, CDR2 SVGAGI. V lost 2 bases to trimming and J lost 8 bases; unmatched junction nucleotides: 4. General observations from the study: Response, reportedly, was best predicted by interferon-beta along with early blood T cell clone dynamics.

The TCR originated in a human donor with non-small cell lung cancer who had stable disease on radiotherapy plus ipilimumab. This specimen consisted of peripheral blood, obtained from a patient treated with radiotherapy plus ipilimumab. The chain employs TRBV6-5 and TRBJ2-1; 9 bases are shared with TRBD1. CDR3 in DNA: TGTGCCAGCAGTTACGGACAGGGGTCAGATGAGCAGTTCTTC. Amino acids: CASSYGQGSDEQFF.